The source of this TCR beta chain is a study of metastatic and nonmetastatic thyroid tumors. Study overall: Samples came from malignant and benign thyroid patients, and repertoires were compared across blood and tumor or nodule tissue. Findings of the study overall: The study reportedly found significantly higher TCR beta diversity in malignant thyroid tumors than benign nodules, in blood and tumor.

CDR3 length equals 14 residues. This clone was recorded at least ten times. The antigen remains undetermined. This may arise from a read error, as a much more abundant clone is one base away. The same CDR3 also results from other DNA sequences found in this sample. In the study's own analysis: What underpinned the distant-metastasis classifier for papillary thyroid cancer was the set of CDR3 differences across clinicopathological groups. TCRdb reanalyzed the PCR reads with MiXCR. The V and J calls here are based on TCRdb, not the publication. The profile covers several thousand clones, with over 2.5% appearing a single time and 15% to 20% taken by the ten largest. Each patient came to thyroid surgery without any prior treatment (of any kind).

The chain has TRBV12-3 or TRBV12-4 and TRBJ1-5; 9 bases align to TRBD1. This clonotype originated in a female donor with papillary thyroid cancer or a benign thyroid nodule (not recorded which). Some clones in this sample may be carry-over from other donors' samples. Source material: tumor tissue. CDR3 protein: CASSVTGGVQPQHF. The CDR3 coding sequence is TGTGCCAGCAGTGTCACAGGGGGCGTTCAGCCCCAGCATTTC.